This TCR beta chain emerged from a study of CD4 T cells in relation to SARS-CoV-2 and coronaviruses. Study-level points and caveats: This crossreactivity analysis covered spike protein alone, no other viral proteins.

With respect to this clone: Its antigen is as yet unknown.

The ends were cut back, 6 bases at V and 4 bases at J, with 10 bases in the middle. The CDR3 spans 13 residues. Unexposed donor CD4+ T cells date from about 2011-2018, before the COVID-19 pandemic. Cryopreserved PBMCs were CD4-enriched, then split into naive and memory cells. The table came from immunoSEQ multiplex PCR; TCRdb's copy has only in-frame clones and leaves some out. The sample consists of around 70,000 clones, 87% of them appearing once. The rearrangement uses TRBV12-3 or TRBV12-4 and TRBJ2-1, with a weak D call TRBD2 (6 bases). The origin of this receptor is a human donor in good health. The material sequenced was memory CD4+ T cells from PBMCs. The CDR3 protein is CASRLTSYNEQFF. In DNA form, the CDR3 reads TGTGCCAGCAGGTTGACTAGTTACAATGAGCAGTTCTTC.